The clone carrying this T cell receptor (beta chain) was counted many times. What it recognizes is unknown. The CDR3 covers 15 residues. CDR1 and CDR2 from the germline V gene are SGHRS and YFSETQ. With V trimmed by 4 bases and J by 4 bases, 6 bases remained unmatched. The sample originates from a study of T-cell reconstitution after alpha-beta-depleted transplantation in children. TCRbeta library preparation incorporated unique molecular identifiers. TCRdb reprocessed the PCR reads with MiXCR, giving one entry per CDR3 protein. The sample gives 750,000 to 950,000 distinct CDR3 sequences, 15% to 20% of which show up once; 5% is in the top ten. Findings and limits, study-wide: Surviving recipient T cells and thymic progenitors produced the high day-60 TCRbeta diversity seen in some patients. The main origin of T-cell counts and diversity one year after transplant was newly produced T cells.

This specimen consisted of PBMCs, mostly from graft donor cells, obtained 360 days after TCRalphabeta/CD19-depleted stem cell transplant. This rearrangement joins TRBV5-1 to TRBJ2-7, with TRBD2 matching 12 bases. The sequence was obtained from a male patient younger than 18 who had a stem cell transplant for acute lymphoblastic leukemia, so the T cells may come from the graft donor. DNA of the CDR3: TGCGCCAGCAGCGATCGACTAGCGGGAGTTTACGAGCAGTACTTC. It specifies CASSDRLAGVYEQYF.